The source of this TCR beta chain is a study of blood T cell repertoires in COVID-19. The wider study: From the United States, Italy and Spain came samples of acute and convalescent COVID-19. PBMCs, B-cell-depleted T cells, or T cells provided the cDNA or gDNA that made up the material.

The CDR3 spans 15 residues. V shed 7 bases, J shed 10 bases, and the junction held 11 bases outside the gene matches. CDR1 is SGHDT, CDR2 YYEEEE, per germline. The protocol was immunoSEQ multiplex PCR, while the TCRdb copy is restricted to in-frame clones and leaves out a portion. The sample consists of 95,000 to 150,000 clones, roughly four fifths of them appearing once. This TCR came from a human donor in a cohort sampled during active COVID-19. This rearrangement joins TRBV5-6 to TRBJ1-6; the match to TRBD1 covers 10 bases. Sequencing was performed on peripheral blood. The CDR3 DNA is TGTGCCAGCGGGTTTGTGGGGACAGGGGCCTCACCCCTCCACTTT. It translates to CASGFVGTGASPLHF.